This entry lists 32 T cell receptor beta chains sequenced from one sample in a study of beta chain features in type 1 diabetes. General observations from the study: In every one of the four CD4+ subsets, TCRB CDR3s were moderately but significantly shorter in Type 1 diabetes patients.

Their recognized antigens are unknown. Reverse transcribing all isolated RNA meant expressed TCRB transcripts were sequenced. Produced via immunoSEQ multiplex PCR; TCRdb's table is partial and in-frame only. The sample shows 250,000 to 300,000 clones, approximately 25% of them seen only once. The sequencing input was naive CD4+ T cells from blood. The receptors shown here come from a woman younger than 45 with type 1 diabetes.

The chain couples TRBV28 to TRBJ2-6; D may be TRBD2 (7 bases). Germline values: CDR1 MDHEN, CDR2 SYDVKM. This CDR3 contains 17 residues. Trimming shortened V by 8 bases and J by 2 bases, and 19 bases separated the two germline ends. CDR3 sequence (DNA): TGTGCCAGCGAGGCCCCGGGGGGCGGGCCTGGGGCCAACGTCCTGACTTTC. Its protein product is CASEAPGGGPGANVLTF.

This clone was observed a few times. Other DNA variants within this sample encode the same CDR3. The chain combines TRBV30 with TRBJ1-2; D uncertain. This CDR3 has 12 residues. The V gene lost 3 bases and the J gene lost 2 bases, with 7 bases spanning the gap. Germline values: CDR1 GTSNPN, CDR2 SVGIG (reference sequence). The DNA of the CDR3 is TGTGCCTGGAGCCCAGGAAACTATGGCTACACCTTC. Residues: CAWSPGNYGYTF.

The J gene is TRBJ2-1, the V gene TRBV5-6; D is possibly TRBD2 (6 bases). Per germline, CDR1 SGHDT and CDR2 YYEEEE. V lost 1 base to trimming and J lost 5 bases, with 16 bases between them. The CDR3 runs to 16 residues. The CDR3 coding sequence is TGTGCCAGCAGCTTGAGTCCGCGGGACGACCACAATGAGCAGTTCTTC. Translating gives CASSLSPRDDHNEQFF.

The V gene is TRBV5-1, the J gene TRBJ2-1; possibly TRBD2 for D (6 bases). CDR3 length: 13 residues. V lost 1 base to trimming and J lost 6 bases, with 8 bases between them. Germline V gives CDR1 SGHRS, CDR2 YFSETQ. The CDR3 reads CASSLSGGNEQFF. In DNA, the CDR3 is TGCGCCAGCAGCTTGTCCGGGGGCAATGAGCAGTTCTTC.

The chain is built from TRBV2 and TRBJ2-5; weak D call: TRBD1 (5 bases). Trimming removed 3 bases from V and 5 bases from J, with 10 bases in between. This CDR3 contains 13 residues. Germline V gives CDR1 SNHLY, CDR2 FYNNEI. The DNA of the CDR3 is TGTGCCAGCAGTGACAGGGTGGGTGAGACCCAGTACTTC. Translation: CASSDRVGETQYF.

The chain has TRBV7-9 and TRBJ2-1; TRBD2 matches at 9 bases. V shed 5 bases and J 9 bases; nucleotides not matched to a gene: 11. Germline lookup yields CDR1 SEHNR and CDR2 FQNEAQ (reference sequence). The CDR3 extends over 15 amino acids. CDR3 DNA: TGTGCCAGCAGCCCTCTAGCGGGACCCATCGGTGAGCAGTTCTTC. It translates to CASSPLAGPIGEQFF.

The table lists this clone with a few counts. The same CDR3 also results from other DNA sequences found in this sample. V and J are TRBV2 and TRBJ2-5, with no clear D. The V end was cut by 4 bases, the J end by 5 bases, with 8 bases between. Per germline, CDR1 SNHLY and CDR2 FYNNEI. The CDR3 has 12 amino acids. Written as DNA, the CDR3 is TGTGCCAGCAGTGGGAGTCAGGAGACCCAGTACTTC. Protein product: CASSGSQETQYF.

The chain couples TRBV5-1 to TRBJ1-4, with D possibly being TRBD1 (6 bases). Germline values: CDR1 SGHRS, CDR2 YFSETQ. V shed 4 bases and J shed 5 bases, with 12 bases lying between them. This CDR3 contains 14 residues. CDR3 amino acids: CASSTGQKNEKLFF. The DNA of the CDR3 is TGCGCCAGCAGCACCGGACAGAAGAATGAAAAACTGTTTTTT.

This clone has only a few counts. This chain links TRBV27 with TRBJ2-2; tentatively, D is TRBD2 (6 bases). Germline CDR1 and CDR2: MNHEY and SMNVEV (reference sequence). The V gene lost 7 bases and the J gene lost 2 bases, with 8 bases spanning the gap. The CDR3 has 13 residues. The CDR3 loop reads CASTSENTGELFF. CDR3 bases: TGTGCCAGCACTAGCGAAAACACCGGGGAGCTGTTTTTT.

This sequence joins TRBV28 and TRBJ2-7, with TRBD2 matching 10 bases. The CDR3 spans 16 residues. The V gene's germline CDR1 is MDHEN and CDR2 SYDVKM. V was clipped by 4 bases and J by 0 bases; unmatched bases: 6. The CDR3 DNA follows: TGTGCCAGCAGTTCCGGGACTAGCGCTAGCTCCTACGAGCAGTACTTC. Translation gives CASSSGTSASSYEQYF.

The rearrangement uses TRBV29-1 and TRBJ2-7; 8 bases are a match to TRBD2. Unmatched junction bases numbered 9, after V lost 0 bases and J lost 2 bases. Germline V lookup: CDR1 SQVTM, CDR2 ANQGSEA. The CDR3 sequence is 16 residues long. The DNA for the CDR3 is TGCAGCGTTGAAGATCGGGTTAGCGGGACCCCCTACGAGCAGTACTTC. It is translated as CSVEDRVSGTPYEQYF.

V and J are TRBV13 and TRBJ2-6; D not certain. The V gene lost 3 bases and the J gene lost 0 bases, with 3 bases spanning the gap. The germline gives CDR1 PRHDT, CDR2 FYEKMQ (reference sequence). There are 14 residues in the CDR3. CDR3 sequence: CASSLASGANVLTF. The CDR3 DNA is TGTGCCAGCAGCTTGGCCTCTGGGGCCAACGTCCTGACTTTC.

This clone turned up a few times. The genes are TRBV28 and TRBJ2-1; 13 bases are shared with TRBD2. The ends lost 6 bases at V and 9 bases at J; junction bases unmatched: 8. There are 15 residues in the CDR3. CDR1 is MDHEN and CDR2 is SYDVKM in the germline V gene. The CDR3 DNA is TGTGCCAGCAGACTAGGACTAGCGGGAGTCGGTGAGCAGTTCTTC. Protein: CASRLGLAGVGEQFF. Filled out from reference TRBV28 and TRBJ2-1, the complete variable domain reads DVKVTQSSRYLVKRTGEKVFLECVQDMDHENMFWYRQDPGLGLRLIYFSYDVKMKEKGDIPEGYSVSREKKERFSLILESASTNQTSMYLCASRLGLAGVGEQFFGPGTRLTVL.

The gene calls are TRBV4-2 and TRBJ1-2; TRBD1 is a possible D gene (5 bases). Trimming took 1 base from V and 7 from J, leaving 10 bases between them. The CDR3 has 13 residues. Germline values: CDR1 LGHNA, CDR2 YNFKEQ. For the CDR3, the DNA is TGTGCCAGCAGCCAAGGGGGGGTACGTGGCTACACCTTC. Protein product: CASSQGGVRGYTF.

This rearrangement joins TRBV30 to TRBJ1-1; D gene ambiguous. CDR1 and CDR2 from the germline V gene are GTSNPN and SVGIG (reference sequence). V lost 3 bases and J 1 base, leaving 15 bases between the germline ends. CDR3 length equals 15 residues. The CDR3 reads CAWSRPATRNTEAFF. CDR3 nucleotides: TGTGCCTGGAGCCGGCCAGCGACTAGGAACACTGAAGCTTTCTTT.

V is TRBV2 and J is TRBJ2-5, with 7 bases identical to TRBD2. The length of the CDR3 is 13 residues. Unmatched junction bases numbered 8, after V lost 8 bases and J lost 5 bases. CDR1 is SNHLY, CDR2 FYNNEI, per germline. The CDR3 is CASGREAGETQYF. CDR3 nucleotide sequence: TGTGCCAGCGGGAGGGAGGCCGGGGAGACCCAGTACTTC.

The rearrangement links TRBV2 to TRBJ2-7, with 10 bases fitting TRBD1. CDR1 SNHLY and CDR2 FYNNEI come from the germline V gene. With V trimmed by 5 bases and J by 5 bases, 3 bases remained unmatched. The CDR3 is made up of 13 amino acids. CDR3 sequence (DNA): TGTGCCAGCAGTTTTGGGACAGGGGACGAGCAGTACTTC. Its protein product is CASSFGTGDEQYF.

The rearrangement uses TRBV7-9 and TRBJ1-1; D perhaps matches TRBD1 (5 bases). This CDR3 comprises 15 residues. Germline lookup yields CDR1 SEHNR and CDR2 FQNEAQ (reference sequence). Between the trimmed V and J ends, which lost 2 bases and 7 bases, there was a span of 17 bases. The CDR3 coding sequence is TGTGCCAGCAGCTTATCAGCGGGGTCGGGGGATGAAGCTTTCTTT. This encodes CASSLSAGSGDEAFF.

This clone turned up a few times. The chain recombines TRBV18 with TRBJ1-1, with D unclear. The CDR3 sequence is 15 residues long. Germline CDR1 reads KGHSH; CDR2 reads LQKENI. V shed 3 bases and J shed 4 bases, with 15 bases lying between them. For the CDR3, the DNA is TGTGCCAGCTCACCTTTAGAGGGAGCTCGCACTGAAGCTTTCTTT. It yields the protein CASSPLEGARTEAFF.

This clone was detected a few times. The chain recombines TRBV5-1 with TRBJ2-7; weak D call: TRBD2 (6 bases). The V end lost 0 bases, the J end lost 3 bases, and 7 bases lay between the germline ends. The length of the CDR3 is 13 residues. Germline lookup yields CDR1 SGHRS and CDR2 YFSETQ. The CDR3 DNA is TGCGCCAGCAGCTTGGGTAGCGGCTACGAGCAGTACTTC. This encodes CASSLGSGYEQYF.

The rearrangement uses TRBV29-1 and TRBJ2-7; possibly TRBD1 for D (6 bases). Looked up from germline, CDR1 is SQVTM and CDR2 is ANQGSEA. The V gene lost 2 bases and the J gene lost 6 bases, with 20 bases spanning the gap. The CDR3 is 15 residues long. CDR3 sequence: CSVESPGVALREQYF. CDR3 nucleotides: TGCAGCGTTGAAAGCCCAGGGGTCGCTCTACGCGAGCAGTACTTC.

This chain uses TRBV7-3 with TRBJ2-7; TRBD2 might be the D (6 bases). CDR3 length: 15 amino acids. V shed 2 bases and J shed 2 bases, with 13 bases lying between them. Germline-derived CDR1 and CDR2 are SGHTA and FQGTGA. The CDR3 is CASSLGAGTPYEQYF. As DNA, the CDR3 is TGTGCCAGCAGCTTAGGGGCGGGAACCCCCTACGAGCAGTACTTC.

The chain has TRBV15 and TRBJ2-7; D is uncertain. From germline, CDR1 is LNHNV and CDR2 YYDKDF (reference sequence). This CDR3 is 14 amino acids long. V gave up 1 base and J gave up 2 bases, with 9 bases separating them. The CDR3 DNA reads as TGTGCCACCAGCAGAGTTGGGCAGACCTACGAGCAGTACTTC. It is translated as CATSRVGQTYEQYF.

The chain is built from TRBV29-1 and TRBJ2-3; TRBD2 aligns across 8 bases. There are 14 residues in the CDR3. Unmatched junction bases numbered 9, after V lost 7 bases and J lost 3 bases. Germline CDR1 and CDR2: SQVTM and ANQGSEA. The CDR3 sequence: CSAGGSGKTDTQYF. CDR3 nucleotide sequence: TGCAGCGCCGGTGGTAGCGGGAAGACAGATACGCAGTATTTT.

This chain connects TRBV29-1 to TRBJ1-5; D gene unclear. The ends were cut back, 6 bases at V and 0 bases at J, with 6 bases in the middle. This CDR3 has 12 residues. Germline-derived CDR1 and CDR2 are SQVTM and ANQGSEA. The CDR3 bases are TGCAGCGTGGGCGCTAGCAATCAGCCCCAGCATTTT. This gives the protein CSVGASNQPQHF.

This clone appeared a few times. The chain is built from TRBV5-1 and TRBJ2-2, with 8 bases aligning to TRBD2. The CDR3 has 18 residues. Germline CDR1 reads SGHRS; CDR2 reads YFSETQ. V dropped 0 bases and J dropped 0; count of bases not matched to a gene: 7. CDR3 DNA: TGCGCCAGCAGCTTGGCCCCCACTAGCGGTCCGAACACCGGGGAGCTGTTTTTT. This encodes CASSLAPTSGPNTGELFF. Variable domain in full (rest from reference TRBV5-1 and TRBJ2-2): KAGVTQTPRYLIKTRGQQVTLSCSPISGHRSVSWYQQTPGQGLQFLFEYFSETQRNKGNFPGRFSGRQFSNSRSEMNVSTLELGDSALYLCASSLAPTSGPNTGELFFGEGSRLTVL.

The rearrangement links TRBV6-5 to TRBJ2-3, with TRBD1 matching over 7 bases. V dropped 10 bases and J dropped 3; count of bases not matched to a gene: 7. The CDR3 is made up of 13 amino acids. Germline V gene sequence: CDR1 MNHEY, CDR2 SVGAGI. The CDR3 nucleotides are TGTGCCACGGGACAGCCGATAACAGATACGCAGTATTTT. It encodes CATGQPITDTQYF.

The chain combines TRBV5-8 with TRBJ1-5; D is ambiguous. Trimming took off 0 bases at V and 7 bases at J, with 11 bases between the two ends. The CDR3 sequence is 14 residues long. Germline loops: CDR1 SGHTS, CDR2 YDEGEE. CDR3 amino acids: CASSLERGVQPQHF. The CDR3 nucleotides read TGTGCCAGCAGCTTGGAACGTGGAGTACAGCCCCAGCATTTT.

This clone has more than one count but fewer than ten. This chain connects TRBV9 to TRBJ2-1, with 8 bases matching TRBD2. J was trimmed by 5 bases and V by 2 bases; bases with no gene match: 3. CDR3 size: 14 residues. Germline V gene lookup returns CDR1 SGDLS and CDR2 YYNGEE. The CDR3 loop reads CASSVIAGNNEQFF. In nucleotides, the CDR3 is TGTGCCAGCAGCGTTATAGCGGGAAACAATGAGCAGTTCTTC.

The J gene is TRBJ1-2, the V gene TRBV2; no clear D. This CDR3 has 14 amino acids. CDR1 is SNHLY and CDR2 is FYNNEI in the germline V gene. Trimming left V 3 bases short and J 3 bases short, with 11 bases between. This chain's CDR3 is CASSDLSVYYGYTF. The CDR3 bases are TGTGCCAGCAGTGACCTATCTGTCTACTATGGCTACACCTTC.

This clone has a handful of counts. The gene calls are TRBV28 and TRBJ2-5; D uncertain. The V gene lost 3 bases and the J gene lost 5 bases, with 10 bases spanning the gap. The germline V gene has CDR1 MDHEN and CDR2 SYDVKM. The CDR3 runs to 13 residues. CDR3 nucleotides: TGTGCCAGCAGTTTCCTAGTTACGGAGACCCAGTACTTC. Amino acids: CASSFLVTETQYF.

With regard to this clone: The junction does not match germline at one end; this may be a read error. J is TRBJ1-2 and V is TRBV11-2; D gene uncertain. There are 13 residues in the CDR3. Looked up from germline, CDR1 is SGHAT and CDR2 is FQNNGV. The CDR3 sequence is CASSYYNEAAVDF. The CDR3 DNA is TGTGCCAGCAGCTACTATAATGAGGCCGCGGTCGACTTC. Looking up the rest from reference TRBV11-2 and TRBJ1-2 gives the full variable domain: EAGVAQSPRYKIIEKRQSVAFWCNPISGHATLYWYQQILGQGPKLLIQFQNNGVVDDSQLPKDRFSAERLKGVDSTLKIQPAKLEDSAVYLCASSYYNEAAVDFGSGTRLTVV.